This record looks at one TCR beta chain sequence and its context. The source of the sample is a study of glioma-infiltrating T cells after dendritic cell vaccination. Study-level background: Dendritic cell vaccine was injected intradermally three times, biweekly.

Time point reported: after dendritic cell vaccination, including at tumor progression/relapse. Fresh-frozen tumor tissue and more than two years of survival data were available for all. The CDR3 has 13 residues. Trimming left V 5 bases short and J 7 bases short, with 15 bases between. From germline, CDR1 is SGHRS and CDR2 YFSETQ. Produced via immunoSEQ multiplex PCR; TCRdb's table is partial and in-frame only. The repertoire has fewer than 85,000 clones, roughly 84% of them found once; the top ten carry 2% to 2.5%. The material was blood, obtained after dendritic cell vaccination. This receptor was taken from a human donor with glioblastoma. This sequence joins TRBV5-1 and TRBJ1-2; D unresolved. The CDR3 coding sequence is TGCGCCAGCAGTCCAGTGGGAGAGACTGGCTACACCTTC. It codes for CASSPVGETGYTF.